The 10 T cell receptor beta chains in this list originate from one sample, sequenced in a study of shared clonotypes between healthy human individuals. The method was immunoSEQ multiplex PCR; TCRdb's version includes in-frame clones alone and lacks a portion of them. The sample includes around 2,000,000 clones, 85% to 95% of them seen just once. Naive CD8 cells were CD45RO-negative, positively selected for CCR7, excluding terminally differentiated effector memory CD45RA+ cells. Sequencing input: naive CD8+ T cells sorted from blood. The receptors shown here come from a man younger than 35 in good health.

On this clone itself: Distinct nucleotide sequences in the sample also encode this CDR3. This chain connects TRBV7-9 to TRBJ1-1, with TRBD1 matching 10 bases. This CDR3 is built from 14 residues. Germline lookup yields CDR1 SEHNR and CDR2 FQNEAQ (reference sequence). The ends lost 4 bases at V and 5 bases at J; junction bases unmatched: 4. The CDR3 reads CASSSTGGRTEAFF. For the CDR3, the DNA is TGTGCCAGCAGCTCGACAGGGGGCCGGACTGAAGCTTTCTTT.

This CDR3 reads CASSFGQNTEAFF. CDR3 nucleotides: TGTGCCAGCAGCTTCGGACAGAACACTGAAGCTTTCTTT. The chain is built from TRBV5-6 and TRBJ1-1, with D maybe TRBD1 (5 bases). The CDR3 covers 13 residues. CDR1 is SGHDT, CDR2 YYEEEE, per germline. Trimming stripped 2 bases from V and 1 base from J, with 6 bases between.

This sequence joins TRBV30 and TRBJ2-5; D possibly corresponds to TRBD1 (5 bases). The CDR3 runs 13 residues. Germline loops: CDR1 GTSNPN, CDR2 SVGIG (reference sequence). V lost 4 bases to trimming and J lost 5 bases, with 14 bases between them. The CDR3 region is CAWNVQGGETQYF. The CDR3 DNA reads TGTGCCTGGAACGTTCAGGGTGGGGAGACCCAGTACTTC. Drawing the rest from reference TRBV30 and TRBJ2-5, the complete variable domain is SQTIHQWPATLVQPVGSPLSLECTVEGTSNPNLYWYRQAAGRGLQLLFYSVGIGQISSEVPQNLSASRPQDRQFILSSKKLLLSDSGFYLCAWNVQGGETQYFGPGTRLLVL.

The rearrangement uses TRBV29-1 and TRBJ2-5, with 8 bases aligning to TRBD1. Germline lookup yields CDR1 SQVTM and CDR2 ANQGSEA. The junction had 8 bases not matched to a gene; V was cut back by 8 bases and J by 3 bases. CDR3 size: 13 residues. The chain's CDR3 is CSTDRGGEETQYF. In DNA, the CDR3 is TGCAGCACTGACAGGGGAGGTGAAGAGACCCAGTACTTC.

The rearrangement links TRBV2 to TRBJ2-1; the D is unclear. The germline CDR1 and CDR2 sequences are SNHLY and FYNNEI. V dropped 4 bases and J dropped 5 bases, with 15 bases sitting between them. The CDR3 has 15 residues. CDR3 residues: CASSVGNLRNNEQFF. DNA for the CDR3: TGTGCCAGCAGTGTTGGCAACCTGCGGAACAATGAGCAGTTCTTC.

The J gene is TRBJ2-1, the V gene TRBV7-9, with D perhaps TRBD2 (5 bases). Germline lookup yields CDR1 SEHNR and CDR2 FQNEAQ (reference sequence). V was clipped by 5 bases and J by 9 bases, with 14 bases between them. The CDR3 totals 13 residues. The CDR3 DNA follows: TGTGCCAGCAGCCCCGGAGGAGGAGGTGAGCAGTTCTTC. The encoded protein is CASSPGGGGEQFF.

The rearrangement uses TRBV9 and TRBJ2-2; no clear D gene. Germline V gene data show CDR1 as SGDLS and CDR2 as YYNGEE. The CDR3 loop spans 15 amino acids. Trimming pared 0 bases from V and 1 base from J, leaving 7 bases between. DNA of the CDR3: TGTGCCAGCAGCGTAGATGTAGGGAACACCGGGGAGCTGTTTTTT. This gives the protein CASSVDVGNTGELFF.

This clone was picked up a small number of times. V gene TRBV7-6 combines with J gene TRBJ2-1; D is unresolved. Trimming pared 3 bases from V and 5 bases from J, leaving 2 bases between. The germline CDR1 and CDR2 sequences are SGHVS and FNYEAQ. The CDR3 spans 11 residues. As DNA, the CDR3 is TGTGCCAGCAGCTTTAACAATGAGCAGTTCTTC. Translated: CASSFNNEQFF.

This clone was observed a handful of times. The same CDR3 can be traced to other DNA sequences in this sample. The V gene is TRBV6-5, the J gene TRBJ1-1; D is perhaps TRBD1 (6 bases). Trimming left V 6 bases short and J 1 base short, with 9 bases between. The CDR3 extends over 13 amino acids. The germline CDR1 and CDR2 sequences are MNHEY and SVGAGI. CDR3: CASSLQGNTEAFF. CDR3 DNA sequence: TGTGCCAGCAGCCTACAGGGGAACACTGAAGCTTTCTTT.

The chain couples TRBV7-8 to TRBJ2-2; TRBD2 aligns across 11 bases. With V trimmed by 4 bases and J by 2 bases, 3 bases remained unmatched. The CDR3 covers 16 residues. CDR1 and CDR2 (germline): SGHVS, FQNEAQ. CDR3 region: CASSYGLAGNTGELFF. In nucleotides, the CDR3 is TGTGCCAGCAGCTACGGACTAGCGGGTAACACCGGGGAGCTGTTTTTT.